This T cell receptor (beta chain) was profiled in a study of T cells in Graves' hyperthyroidism and ophthalmopathy (dated by TCRdb to about 2019). Notes on the research overall: Peripheral blood was sampled at the time of initial diagnosis, prior to any treatment. A discovery cohort of about 96 patients, about 44 with Graves' ophthalmopathy and under 60 with stable Graves' hyperthyroidism, was used to find distinguishing TCR V-J signatures. Prospective prediction of ophthalmopathy was tested in an independent validation cohort consisting of 18 hyperthyroidism patients and around 16 patients who later progressed to ophthalmopathy. The 90 to 100 discovery patients were randomly split 7:3 into training and test sets. In addition, the study compared T-cell repertoires in thyroid tissue and in blood from several Graves' hyperthyroidism patients. Following sampling, methimazole starting at 30 mg daily was given to hyperthyroidism patients, and high-dose intravenous methylprednisolone was given to ophthalmopathy patients. TCR Vbeta CDR3 sequencing of roughly 140 peripheral blood samples (about 45 ophthalmopathy, under 80 hyperthyroidism and 17 progressor patients) is reported in the paper. Broader findings and caveats from the paper: No statistical method was used to fix the sample size in advance, and group allocation was not hidden from the investigators. In validation, progression to ophthalmopathy was predicted by the model with nearly 71% sensitivity and nearly 75% specificity, a median of around 5.9 months before onset. Most expanded thyroid clonotypes (frequency above 0.001) were also detected in blood, a finding suggesting that blood repertoires may reflect thyroid immune responses. A model built on a 13 V-J signature distinguished ophthalmopathy from stable hyperthyroidism, reaching 87.88% sensitivity and around 81% specificity in cross-validation and 80%/75% in testing.

There are 19 amino acids in the CDR3, from cysteine to phenylalanine inclusive. The kept DNA is CDR3 alone, 57 bases in frame from the first base. Looking up the germline V gene (reference sequence) yields CDR1 LGHDT and CDR2 YNNKEL. Relative to germline, V is missing 0 bases and J is missing 5 bases, with 16 bases of the junction outside any gene match. The TCR beta CDR3 regions were amplified from the RNA transcripts. The first round of RT-PCR for the TCR CDR3 was performed with the HTBI primer set and the Qiagen OneStep RT-PCR kit. Libraries were constructed in a second round of multiplex PCR, after which size selection and purification were performed. Libraries were sequenced paired-end with 100 bp reads on an Illumina HiSeq2000. Per the authors' processing: SOAPnuke was used to process the raw data, with reads discarded if the reads contained adapters or uncalled bases, had a mean Phred below 15, or lacked an exact constant-primer or identifier match. COPE v1.2.5 was used to merge high-quality paired reads, and clonotypes were defined as unique nucleotide sequences. MiTCR v1.1 was used to align the clonotypes against IMGT TRBV, TRBD and TRBJ reference segments. The analysis was restricted to V-J combinations with a frequency above 0.0001, which together covered 98% to 99.2% of the repertoires. The TCS score was defined as F50 (clonal expansion) divided by E x V (chaos), with BLOSUM62-based TCRdist calculated between CDR3 peptides within each V-J. Welch's t-statistics and random forest reduced 500 to 650 V-J features to roughly 13, which were used in a naive Bayes classifier (R e1071). Using fastp at Q25 and MiXCR, TCRdb reprocessed the public reads and kept productive beta chains. Rows merge per CDR3 protein into single entries with the most common DNA and genes. The V and J calls and clone size are TCRdb's, not the authors'. The sample data list approximately 410,000 distinct CDR3 sequences, and roughly an eighth of these were observed just once. 5.3% of the sample rests with the top ten.

Stable Graves' hyperthyroidism was defined as the absence of progression to ophthalmopathy over 18 months of follow-up. The hyperthyroidism patients were between 18 and 65 years old and newly diagnosed, with a disease duration of less than 2 months. The study excluded patients with uncontrolled infections, other autoimmune diseases, pregnancy or lactation. Clinical symptoms, serum thyroxine and TRAb, thyroid ultrasound, and orbital computed tomography formed the basis for the diagnoses. PBMCs were separated from 8 to 10 ml of fresh peripheral blood using Ficoll-Paque density gradient centrifugation. Total RNA was extracted with Trizol reagent, and quality was checked on an Agilent 2100 Bioanalyzer. Remarks on this clonotype: No cognate antigen has been identified for it. The record has no base qualities; no much larger clone is one base away.

This TCR came from a woman aged 18-29 years with Graves' hyperthyroidism. The sequence is built from TRBV3-1 and TRBJ2-1; 7 middle bases align to TRBD2. The specimen was blood. The CDR3: CASSQDGGRLDLGNNEQFF. The DNA sequence is as follows: TGTGCCAGCAGCCAAGATGGCGGGAGACTTGATTTAGGGAACAATGAGCAGTTCTTC.